This TCR beta chain was profiled in a study of shared clonotypes between healthy human individuals. Study-wide background: Two female and a few male donors aged 18 to 49 were enrolled.

Sequencing was at deep level. Per sorted-subset replicate PCR, input was approximately 0.2 ug DNA, representing some 30,000 T cell genomes. Repertoires were generated with immunoSEQ multiplex PCR, while TCRdb's copy carries only in-frame clones and drops some. The sample has about 2,100,000 clones; approximately 94% are singletons. This CDR3 spans 14 amino acids. V trimming: 5 bases; J trimming: 4 bases; junction bases outside the gene matches: 7. Germline V gene lookup returns CDR1 MNHEY and CDR2 SMNVEV (reference sequence). Cells designated naive CD8 were CD45RO-negative and were positively selected for CCR7, with terminally differentiated effector memory CD45RA+ cells excluded.

The chain couples TRBV27 to TRBJ2-7; 8 bases agree with TRBD1. This sequence was found in a man aged 18-30 years in good health. Some clones in this sample may be carry-over from other donors' samples. The sequencing sample was made of naive CD8+ T cells from PBMCs. The DNA for the CDR3 is TGTGCCAGCAGTACAGGGGGGCCCGCTTACGAGCAGTACTTC. Translated: CASSTGGPAYEQYF.